One and the same sample provided the 15 T cell receptor beta chains below, sequenced in a study of tumor and adjacent non-tumor tissue in lung cancer. Three rounds of nested PCR, following a modified ARM-PCR protocol, produced the TCRbeta library. A single record per CDR3 protein comes from TCRdb applying MiXCR to the multiplex PCR reads. The sample consists of about 98,000 distinct CDR3 sequences, approximately 80% of them appearing once. RNA was extracted from bulk tissue without any cell sorting. Distant lung tissue was collected more than 3 cm away from the tumor edge. Source material: distant non-tumor lung tissue. These receptor sequences come from a man aged 60-69 years with small cell lung cancer.

Of note for this clonotype: One end of the junction does not line up with germline, which may come from a read error. The genes are TRBV6-1 and TRBJ2-6; D not resolved. The CDR3 is 16 residues long. Germline CDR1 is MNHNS and CDR2 is SASEGT. DNA of the CDR3: TGTGCCAGCAGTGAGGATACGGGTTCTGGAGCCGACGTCTTGACTTTC. Translation: CASSEDTGSGADVLTF.

This clonotype was observed a single time. One junction end does not reproduce the germline sequence, and a read error may be involved. This chain joins TRBV5-4 and TRBJ2-1; maybe TRBD1 (5 bases). The CDR3 spans 14 residues. The germline V gene encodes CDR1 SGHNT and CDR2 YYREEE (reference sequence). CDR3 DNA: TGTGCTAGCAGCCAGCCTGGGGCGAACAATGAGCAGTTATTC. This gives the protein CASSQPGANNEQLF. Full variable domain (missing parts from reference TRBV5-4 and TRBJ2-1): ETGVTQSPTHLIKTRGQQVTLRCSSQSGHNTVSWYQQALGQGPQFIFQYYREEENGRGNFPPRFSGLQFPNYSSELNVNALELDDSALYLCASSQPGANNEQLFGPGTRLTVL.

Concerning this clonotype itself: Because it lacks the conserved phenylalanine or tryptophan at the end, this CDR3 is likely a read error. V and J are TRBV11-2 and TRBJ1-1; D is unclear. Germline values: CDR1 SGHAT, CDR2 FQNNGV. The V and J ends lost 2 bases and 8 bases respectively, with 18 bases between them. The CDR3 contains 15 residues. DNA of the CDR3: TGTGCCAGCAGCTTAAATTCGGGCGGTAACGCCGAAGCTTTCTCT. Translating it yields CASSLNSGGNAEAFS.

The J gene is TRBJ2-7, the V gene TRBV25-1; a possible D gene is TRBD2 (7 bases). Germline assignment: CDR1 MGHDK and CDR2 SYGVNS. There are 14 residues in the CDR3. CDR3 DNA: TGTGCCAGCAGTGTAGTGGGGGGGCCGAACGAGCAGTGTGTC. Protein product: CASSVVGGPNEQCV.

Turning to this clonotype: Given the absence of the conserved phenylalanine or tryptophan at the CDR3 end, a read error is likely. The rearrangement uses TRBV20-1 and TRBJ2-2, with 8 bases identical to TRBD1. The length of the CDR3 is 14 residues. Germline V lookup: CDR1 DFQATT, CDR2 SNEGSKA (reference sequence). Written as DNA, the CDR3 is TGCAGTGCCAGAGACCGGGACAGGTCTTTGGAGCTGTTTATT. This sequence encodes CSARDRDRSLELFI.

This clonotype was observed once. The CDR3 is CASSSRADTGELFF. The DNA of the CDR3 is TGTGCCAGCAGCTCCCGTGCGGACACCGGGGAGCTGTTTTTT. The rearrangement uses TRBV7-9 and TRBJ2-2; the D is unclear. Germline values: CDR1 SEHNR, CDR2 FQNEAQ (reference sequence). CDR3 length: 14 residues. The ends were cut back, 4 bases at V and 3 bases at J, with 9 bases in the middle.

A note on this clonotype: A read error may produce the germline difference seen at one junction end. V is TRBV29-1 and J is TRBJ2-7; 8 nucleotides align to TRBD2. The CDR3 runs to 13 residues. Germline CDR1 SQVTM, CDR2 ANQGSEA. The CDR3: CNVGSGGTYDQYF. DNA of the CDR3: TGCAACGTTGGGTCGGGGGGGACCTACGACCAGTACTTC.

This clonotype was found many times. The V and J genes are TRBV5-4 and TRBJ2-2; TRBD2 matches at 13 bases. This CDR3 comprises 18 residues. CDR1 and CDR2 from the germline V gene are SGHNT and YYREEE (reference sequence). Trimming at V came to 4 bases and at J to 3 bases, leaving 9 bases not matched to a gene. CDR3 bases: TGTGCCAGCAGCCTCGGGACTAGCGGGACCTTATACACCGGGGAGCTGTTTTTT. Translating it yields CASSLGTSGTLYTGELFF.

This clonotype has only one observation. One end of the junction varies from germline; a read error may be responsible. The V call is TRBV11-2, the J call TRBJ2-2, with 9 bases matching TRBD1. In germline, CDR1 is SGHAT, CDR2 FQNNGV. This CDR3 has 14 residues. The CDR3 sequence: CASCGTGKTGEPFF. The CDR3 coding sequence is TGTGCCAGCTGCGGGACAGGGAAGACCGGGGAGCCGTTTTTT.

Many counts were recorded for this clonotype. The J gene is TRBJ2-5, the V gene TRBV7-8; TRBD1 aligns across 9 bases. V shed 5 bases and J 2 bases; nucleotides not matched to a gene: 3. The CDR3 runs to 14 residues. Germline assignment: CDR1 SGHVS and CDR2 FQNEAQ. The CDR3 protein is CASSPDRGQETQYF. The CDR3 bases are TGTGCCAGCAGCCCTGACAGGGGGCAAGAGACCCAGTACTTC.

The V and J genes are TRBV4-2 and TRBJ2-2; D unclear. Germline V CDR1 and CDR2: LGHNA, YNFKEQ. This CDR3 has 16 residues. CDR3 loop: CAGSQERGVVAGELFF. The CDR3 DNA is TGTGCTGGCAGCCAGGAGAGAGGAGTCGTTGCCGGGGAGCTGTTTTTT.

This clonotype was picked up a small number of times. This chain uses TRBV6-1 with TRBJ2-7; the D gene is possibly TRBD1 (5 bases). CDR3 length: 13 residues. Germline V gives CDR1 MNHNS, CDR2 SASEGT. The CDR3 loop reads CASGEAQGREQYV. CDR3 sequence (DNA): TGTGCCAGCGGTGAAGCGCAGGGCCGGGAGCAGTACGTC.

As concerns this clonotype: At one of its ends the junction is not consistent with the germline gene, which may arise from a read error. CDR3 protein: CASTSREGFGTEAFF. The CDR3 bases are TGTGCAAGCACCTCGAGAGAGGGTTTTGGCACTGAAGCTTTCTTT. The V gene is TRBV11-2, the J gene TRBJ1-1; D is unclear. The germline gives CDR1 SGHAT, CDR2 FQNNGV. The CDR3 length is 15 residues.

As regards this clonotype: The junction does not match germline at one end; this may be a read error. The gene calls are TRBV6-5 and TRBJ2-2, with D perhaps TRBD2 (6 bases). The CDR3 has 16 residues. CDR1 MNHEY and CDR2 SVGAGI come from the germline V gene. CDR3 residues: CSSRPWRDDSTGELFF. For the CDR3, the DNA is TGTTCCAGCAGACCCTGGCGGGATGATTCTACCGGGGAGCTGTTTTTT.

Comments on this clonotype: The junction differs from germline at one of its ends, possibly a read error. The rearrangement uses TRBV5-6 and TRBJ2-6; the D call may be TRBD1 or TRBD2 (5 bases each). The germline V gene has CDR1 SGHDT and CDR2 YYEEEE. This CDR3 comprises 16 residues. The chain's CDR3 is CPSSLVGWTGANVMTF. CDR3 coding DNA: TGTCCCAGTAGCTTGGTTGGGTGGACTGGGGCCAACGTCATGACTTTC.